This TCR beta chain derives from a study of a mutant IDH1 vaccine in newly diagnosed glioma. In the study overall: Patients were started on vaccination 4-6 weeks after radiotherapy alone, or with temozolomide cycles. V12 corresponded to week 35 and V13 to week 47. Patients arrived already treated with radiotherapy, temozolomide, or both, most having had both.

Trimming took off 4 bases at V and 1 base at J, with 11 bases between the two ends. Germline V gene sequence: CDR1 LNHDA, CDR2 SQIVND (reference sequence). CDR3 length equals 15 residues. Regarding time point: week 47, end of study. Each dose delivered 300 ug of mutant IDH1 20-mer peptide subcutaneously with imiquimod. New astrocytomas of WHO grade 3 or 4 that were IDH1-mutant and ATRX-lost were found in the donors. Sequenced by immunoSEQ multiplex PCR; TCRdb stores in-frame clones only, minus some. This sample carries 30,000 to 45,000 clones, roughly 70% of them seen once, and the ten largest clones take more than 7%. As to this clone: The target antigen is unknown.

This receptor was obtained from a man aged 35-49 years with glioma. The sequencing here drew on PBMCs, taken from a glioma patient whose treatment included an IDH1 peptide vaccine. This chain connects TRBV19 to TRBJ1-5, with a weak D call TRBD1 (6 bases). CDR3 in amino acids: CASSNRVESNQPQHF. The CDR3 DNA follows: TGTGCCAGTAGTAACAGGGTAGAGAGCAATCAGCCCCAGCATTTT. Full variable domain (remainder filled in from reference TRBV19 and TRBJ1-5): DGGITQSPKYLFRKEGQNVTLSCEQNLNHDAMYWYRQDPGQGLRLIYYSQIVNDFQKGDIAEGYSVSREKKESFPLTVTSAQKNPTAFYLCASSNRVESNQPQHFGDGTRLSIL.